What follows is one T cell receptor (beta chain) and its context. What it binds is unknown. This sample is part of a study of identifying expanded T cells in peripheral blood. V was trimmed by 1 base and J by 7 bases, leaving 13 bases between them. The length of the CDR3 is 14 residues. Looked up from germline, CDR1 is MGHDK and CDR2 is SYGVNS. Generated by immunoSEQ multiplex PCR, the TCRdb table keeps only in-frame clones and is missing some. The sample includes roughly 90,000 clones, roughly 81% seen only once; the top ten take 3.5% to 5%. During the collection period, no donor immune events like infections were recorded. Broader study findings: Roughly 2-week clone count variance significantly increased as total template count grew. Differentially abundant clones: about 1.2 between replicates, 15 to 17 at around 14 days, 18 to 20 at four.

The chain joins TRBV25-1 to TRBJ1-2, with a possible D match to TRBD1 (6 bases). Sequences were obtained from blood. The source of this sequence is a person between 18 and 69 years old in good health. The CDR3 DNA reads TGTGCCAGCAGTGAATTCCGGGGGCGAAGTGGCTACACCTTC. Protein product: CASSEFRGRSGYTF.